These T cell receptor beta chains were read from a single sample in a study of blood T cell repertoires in COVID-19. Some clones are missing from TCRdb's copy, which holds only in-frame ones; the method was immunoSEQ multiplex PCR. The repertoire holds about 160,000 clones, with about 83% as singletons. Sequenced material: peripheral blood. The receptors were sampled from a woman of 80 years or more with acute or convalescent COVID-19. Both conserved end residues are part of each CDR3. Fields, in order: D gene, V gene, J gene, clone size, CDR3 protein, CDR3 DNA. D genes are given only for firm matches. Expanded clones get a size class; other rows say once, few or many, or leave the size out.

d_gene: -; v_gene: TRBV7-2; j_gene: TRBJ1-5; abundance: -; CDR3aa: CASSLQGNSNQPQHF; CDR3nt: TGTGCCAGCAGCCTGCAGGGGAATAGCAATCAGCCCCAGCATTTT
d_gene: -; v_gene: TRBV2; j_gene: TRBJ1-2; abundance: -; CDR3aa: CASSEWQDYGYTF; CDR3nt: TGTGCCAGCAGTGAATGGCAGGACTATGGCTACACCTTC
d_gene: -; v_gene: TRBV30; j_gene: TRBJ1-2; abundance: -; CDR3aa: CAWHTAGAGAEGYTF; CDR3nt: TGTGCCTGGCATACCGCCGGGGCAGGGGCGGAGGGCTACACCTTC
d_gene: -; v_gene: TRBV28; j_gene: TRBJ2-7; abundance: -; CDR3aa: CASNYRRGSHEQYF; CDR3nt: TGTGCCAGCAACTACAGGCGCGGCTCCCACGAGCAGTACTTC
d_gene: -; v_gene: TRBV30; j_gene: TRBJ1-5; abundance: -; CDR3aa: CAWSASGGNQPQHF; CDR3nt: TGTGCCTGGAGTGCGTCAGGGGGCAATCAGCCCCAGCATTTT
d_gene: TRBD2; v_gene: TRBV18; j_gene: TRBJ2-3; abundance: -; CDR3aa: CASSAGVLYTDTQYF; CDR3nt: TGTGCCAGCTCAGCGGGAGTCTTGTATACAGATACGCAGTATTTT
d_gene: -; v_gene: TRBV7-2; j_gene: TRBJ1-6; abundance: -; CDR3aa: CASSPRGSNSPLHF; CDR3nt: TGTGCCAGCAGCCCTCGGGGGTCTAATTCACCCCTCCACTTT
d_gene: TRBD1; v_gene: TRBV5-1; j_gene: TRBJ1-6; abundance: few; CDR3aa: CARPPRGLWSSYNSPLHF; CDR3nt: TGCGCCAGACCCCCAAGGGGGCTTTGGAGCTCCTATAATTCACCCCTCCACTTT
d_gene: TRBD1; v_gene: TRBV14; j_gene: TRBJ1-3; abundance: -; CDR3aa: CASSQGGDRGKSGNTIYF; CDR3nt: TGTGCCAGCAGCCAAGGAGGCGACAGGGGAAAATCTGGAAACACCATATATTTT
d_gene: TRBD2; v_gene: TRBV7-9; j_gene: TRBJ2-3; abundance: -; CDR3aa: CASSIGTSGSTDTQYF; CDR3nt: TGTGCCAGCAGCATTGGGACTAGCGGGAGCACAGATACGCAGTATTTT
d_gene: TRBD1; v_gene: TRBV19; j_gene: TRBJ1-4; abundance: -; CDR3aa: CASVGTGSNEKLFF; CDR3nt: TGTGCCAGTGTTGGGACAGGGTCTAATGAAAAACTGTTTTTT
d_gene: -; v_gene: TRBV30; j_gene: TRBJ1-2; abundance: once; CDR3aa: CAWSPLGAWRNYGYTF; CDR3nt: TGTGCCTGGAGTCCCCTGGGGGCTTGGAGAAACTATGGCTACACCTTC
d_gene: -; v_gene: TRBV3-1/TRBV3-2; j_gene: TRBJ2-1; abundance: few; CDR3aa: CASSQAGYGEQFF; CDR3nt: TGTGCCAGCAGCCAAGCAGGGTATGGTGAGCAGTTCTTC
d_gene: -; v_gene: TRBV3-1/TRBV3-2; j_gene: TRBJ1-5; abundance: -; CDR3aa: CASSLRGGPSPQHF; CDR3nt: TGTGCCAGCAGCCTCAGGGGTGGGCCTTCGCCCCAGCATTTT
d_gene: TRBD2; v_gene: TRBV2; j_gene: TRBJ2-2; abundance: -; CDR3aa: CASSGLAKTGELFF; CDR3nt: TGTGCCAGCAGTGGACTAGCGAAAACCGGGGAGCTGTTTTTT
d_gene: TRBD1; v_gene: TRBV5-1; j_gene: TRBJ2-2; abundance: -; CDR3aa: CASSFGQGLNTGELFF; CDR3nt: TGCGCCAGCAGCTTTGGACAGGGGTTGAACACCGGGGAGCTGTTTTTT
d_gene: -; v_gene: TRBV5-1; j_gene: TRBJ1-3; abundance: -; CDR3aa: CASSLAGSGNTIYF; CDR3nt: TGCGCCAGCAGCTTGGCGGGCTCTGGAAACACCATATATTTT
d_gene: -; v_gene: TRBV2; j_gene: TRBJ1-2; abundance: -; CDR3aa: CASSVRTEYYGYTF; CDR3nt: TGTGCCAGCAGTGTGAGGACAGAATACTATGGCTACACCTTC
d_gene: TRBD1; v_gene: TRBV3-1/TRBV3-2; j_gene: TRBJ1-6; abundance: -; CDR3aa: CASSQGAAGGHSPLHF; CDR3nt: TGTGCCAGCAGCCAAGGGGCCGCAGGGGGTCATTCACCCCTCCACTTT
d_gene: -; v_gene: TRBV6-5; j_gene: TRBJ2-7; abundance: -; CDR3aa: CASSYSDRFAYEQYF; CDR3nt: TGTGCCAGCAGTTACTCCGACAGGTTTGCCTACGAGCAGTACTTC
d_gene: -; v_gene: TRBV12-3/TRBV12-4; j_gene: TRBJ1-2; abundance: -; CDR3aa: CASSLRETYGYTF; CDR3nt: TGTGCCAGCAGTTTAAGGGAGACCTATGGCTACACCTTC
d_gene: -; v_gene: TRBV28; j_gene: TRBJ2-1; abundance: -; CDR3aa: CASSTLREPRVDEQFF; CDR3nt: TGTGCCAGCAGCACCCTGAGGGAACCTAGGGTGGATGAGCAGTTCTTC
d_gene: -; v_gene: TRBV28; j_gene: TRBJ2-2; abundance: -; CDR3aa: CASSLAYTGELFF; CDR3nt: TGTGCCAGCAGTTTAGCGTACACCGGGGAGCTGTTTTTT
d_gene: -; v_gene: TRBV24-1; j_gene: TRBJ1-1; abundance: -; CDR3aa: CATSDSAVGGTEAFF; CDR3nt: TGTGCCACCAGTGATTCGGCCGTGGGGGGAACTGAAGCTTTCTTT
d_gene: -; v_gene: TRBV12-5; j_gene: TRBJ1-5; abundance: -; CDR3aa: CASGSPGGREYRQPQHF; CDR3nt: TGTGCTAGTGGTTCGCCCGGGGGAAGGGAGTATCGCCAGCCCCAGCATTTT
d_gene: -; v_gene: TRBV6-5; j_gene: TRBJ1-1; abundance: -; CDR3aa: CASSYSLLTWTEAFF; CDR3nt: TGTGCCAGCAGTTACTCCCTGCTCACATGGACTGAAGCTTTCTTT
d_gene: TRBD1; v_gene: TRBV5-4; j_gene: TRBJ2-6; abundance: -; CDR3aa: CASSSQGTNVLTF; CDR3nt: TGTGCCAGCAGCTCACAGGGGACCAACGTCCTGACTTTC
d_gene: -; v_gene: TRBV18; j_gene: TRBJ2-7; abundance: -; CDR3aa: CASSPKTRDEQYF; CDR3nt: TGTGCCAGCTCACCAAAAACCCGGGACGAGCAGTACTTC
d_gene: -; v_gene: TRBV14; j_gene: TRBJ1-2; abundance: -; CDR3aa: CASSSTRGGGYGYTF; CDR3nt: TGTGCCAGCAGCTCCACCCGGGGGGGCGGCTATGGCTACACCTTC
d_gene: -; v_gene: TRBV3-1/TRBV3-2; j_gene: TRBJ2-7; abundance: -; CDR3aa: CASSQVGSEQYF; CDR3nt: TGTGCCAGCAGCCAAGTCGGGTCAGAGCAGTACTTC
d_gene: -; v_gene: TRBV21-1; j_gene: TRBJ1-5; abundance: -; CDR3aa: CASINCGYRGRNQPQHF; CDR3nt: TGTGCCAGCATAAATTGCGGCTACAGGGGGCGTAATCAGCCCCAGCATTTT
d_gene: -; v_gene: TRBV5-6; j_gene: TRBJ2-7; abundance: -; CDR3aa: CASSLEDGGYEQYF; CDR3nt: TGTGCCAGCAGCTTGGAGGACGGGGGCTACGAGCAGTACTTC
d_gene: TRBD2; v_gene: TRBV5-1; j_gene: TRBJ2-7; abundance: -; CDR3aa: CASSLQSGGRLAGIYEQYF; CDR3nt: TGCGCCAGCAGCTTGCAGTCCGGGGGGCGACTAGCGGGAATATACGAGCAGTACTTC
d_gene: -; v_gene: TRBV7-9; j_gene: TRBJ1-3; abundance: -; CDR3aa: CASSTIPSSGNTIYF; CDR3nt: TGTGCCAGCAGCACGATCCCTAGCTCTGGAAACACCATATATTTT
d_gene: TRBD1; v_gene: TRBV11-2; j_gene: TRBJ1-2; abundance: -; CDR3aa: CASSQGAHRDCTF; CDR3nt: TGTGCCAGCAGCCAGGGGGCGCACAGGGACTGCACCTTC
d_gene: -; v_gene: TRBV28; j_gene: TRBJ1-2; abundance: -; CDR3aa: CASSDKADYGYTF; CDR3nt: TGTGCCAGCAGTGACAAGGCTGACTATGGCTACACCTTC
d_gene: -; v_gene: TRBV7-8; j_gene: TRBJ1-1; abundance: -; CDR3aa: CASSLRGVAFF; CDR3nt: TGTGCCAGCAGCTTGCGGGGGGTGGCTTTCTTT
d_gene: TRBD1; v_gene: TRBV6-1; j_gene: TRBJ2-7; abundance: once; CDR3aa: CASRGQTSYEQYF; CDR3nt: TGTGCCAGCAGGGGACAGACCAGCTACGAGCAGTACTTC
d_gene: -; v_gene: TRBV4-1; j_gene: TRBJ1-5; abundance: -; CDR3aa: CASSHLQAQPQHF; CDR3nt: TGCGCCAGCAGCCACTTACAGGCGCAGCCCCAGCATTTT
d_gene: -; v_gene: TRBV9; j_gene: TRBJ1-6; abundance: -; CDR3aa: CASSGRTVPNSPLHF; CDR3nt: TGTGCCAGCAGCGGAAGGACAGTCCCTAATTCACCCCTCCACTTT
d_gene: -; v_gene: TRBV18; j_gene: TRBJ1-1; abundance: -; CDR3aa: CASSPGAGQNTEAFF; CDR3nt: TGTGCCAGCTCACCGGGGGCCGGCCAGAACACTGAAGCTTTCTTT
d_gene: -; v_gene: TRBV21-1; j_gene: TRBJ1-5; abundance: -; CDR3aa: CASSKRTGWNQPQHF; CDR3nt: TGTGCCAGCAGCAAAAGGACAGGGTGGAATCAGCCCCAGCATTTT
d_gene: TRBD1; v_gene: TRBV5-1; j_gene: TRBJ1-6; abundance: -; CDR3aa: CASSLGQAYNSPLHF; CDR3nt: TGCGCCAGCAGCCTCGGACAGGCGTATAATTCACCCCTCCACTTT
d_gene: TRBD1; v_gene: TRBV6-5; j_gene: TRBJ2-2; abundance: -; CDR3aa: CASSPRQGAVGELFF; CDR3nt: TGTGCCAGCAGTCCTCGACAGGGGGCGGTCGGGGAGCTGTTTTTT
d_gene: -; v_gene: TRBV19; j_gene: TRBJ1-2; abundance: -; CDR3aa: CASSTGEVNYGYTF; CDR3nt: TGTGCCAGTAGTACCGGGGAAGTTAACTATGGCTACACCTTC
d_gene: -; v_gene: TRBV19; j_gene: TRBJ2-4; abundance: -; CDR3aa: CASASVGAAKNIQYF; CDR3nt: TGTGCCAGCGCGTCGGTGGGGGCAGCCAAAAACATTCAGTACTTC
d_gene: TRBD2; v_gene: TRBV19; j_gene: TRBJ2-2; abundance: -; CDR3aa: CASTRKPSGANTGELFF; CDR3nt: TGTGCCAGTACCCGAAAGCCTAGCGGGGCGAACACCGGGGAGCTGTTTTTT
d_gene: -; v_gene: TRBV10-1; j_gene: TRBJ2-2; abundance: -; CDR3aa: CASAPGANTGELFF; CDR3nt: TGCGCCAGCGCCCCAGGGGCCAACACCGGGGAGCTGTTTTTT
d_gene: -; v_gene: TRBV12-3/TRBV12-4; j_gene: TRBJ1-6; abundance: -; CDR3aa: CASRGVRVEALHF; CDR3nt: TGTGCCAGCAGGGGAGTGAGGGTCGAGGCCCTCCACTTT
d_gene: -; v_gene: TRBV3-1/TRBV3-2; j_gene: TRBJ1-6; abundance: -; CDR3aa: CASSHRGDGSPLHF; CDR3nt: TGTGCCAGCAGCCACAGGGGTGATGGTTCACCCCTCCACTTT
d_gene: -; v_gene: TRBV3-1/TRBV3-2; j_gene: TRBJ1-3; abundance: few; CDR3aa: CASSQAGGPENTIYF; CDR3nt: TGTGCCAGCAGCCAAGCGGGAGGTCCTGAAAACACCATATATTTT
d_gene: -; v_gene: TRBV4-1; j_gene: TRBJ1-5; abundance: -; CDR3aa: CASSQARFNQPQHF; CDR3nt: TGCGCCAGCAGCCAAGCCCGGTTCAATCAGCCCCAGCATTTT